Given below is one T cell receptor (beta chain) in context. This CDR3 has 13 amino acids. Trimming took 6 bases from V and 6 from J, leaving 11 bases between them. Germline CDR1 reads SNHLY; CDR2 reads FYNNEI. The data originate from a study of blood T cell repertoires in COVID-19. Clones were read by immunoSEQ multiplex PCR, and TCRdb kept only the in-frame ones, dropping some. Of 200,000 to 250,000 clones listed, more than 80% are singletons. This chain joins TRBV2 and TRBJ1-4, with TRBD1 as a possible D gene (5 bases). The sequence came from a woman aged 18-29 years in a cohort exposed to, infected with or recovered from COVID-19 (not recorded which). Specimen: PBMCs or T cells enriched from blood (not recorded which). CDR3: CASRRGGDEKLFF. CDR3 sequence (DNA): TGTGCCAGCAGACGGGGGGGAGATGAAAAACTGTTTTTT.